The 21 T cell receptor beta chains presented below share a single source sample, sequenced in a study of T cell changes during pregnancy in multiple sclerosis. Data came from immunoSEQ multiplex PCR; TCRdb stores just in-frame clones and leaves some out. This table holds 26,000 or so clones, about 91% found once. Material: peripheral blood, obtained in the first trimester of pregnancy. The origin of the receptors is a female donor in good health, enrolled as a control in a pregnancy study.

DNA of the CDR3: TGTGCCAGCAGCTTGGTTGGGGGCAGGGGGCAATTTGGGGCCAACGTCCTGACTTTC. Amino acids: CASSLVGGRGQFGANVLTF. This chain links TRBV5-6 with TRBJ2-6; 8 positions agree with TRBD1. The germline V gene encodes CDR1 SGHDT and CDR2 YYEEEE. Trimming took 0 bases from V and 3 from J; bases not matched to a gene: 11. The CDR3 totals 19 residues. The full variable domain, its missing parts supplied by reference TRBV5-6 and TRBJ2-6, is DAGVTQSPTHLIKTRGQQVTLRCSPKSGHDTVSWYQQALGQGPQFIFQYYEEEERQRGNFPDRFSGHQFPNYSSELNVNALLLGDSALYLCASSLVGGRGQFGANVLTFGAGSRLTVL.

This chain links TRBV28 with TRBJ1-2; 7 bases are a match to TRBD1. Germline V gives CDR1 MDHEN, CDR2 SYDVKM. This CDR3 contains 15 residues. The V and J ends lost 6 bases and 4 bases, in that order; junction bases with no gene match: 11. As DNA, the CDR3 is TGTGCCAGCAGACAAGAGGGGGCGCGGATCTATGGCTACACCTTC. It specifies CASRQEGARIYGYTF.

This clone was seen a few times. V gene TRBV10-3 combines with J gene TRBJ1-4; weak D call: TRBD1 (6 bases). Per the germline V gene, CDR1 is ENHRY and CDR2 is SYGVKD. V was pared by 11 bases and J by 3 bases, with 13 bases between. The CDR3 sequence is 13 residues long. The CDR3 DNA reads as TGTGCCGCCAACAGGGCACCTAATGAAAAACTGTTTTTT. This codes for CAANRAPNEKLFF.

V gene TRBV2 combines with J gene TRBJ2-5, with D possibly TRBD2 on 5 matching bases. The CDR3 covers 10 residues. Germline CDR1 is SNHLY and CDR2 is FYNNEI. With 7 bases removed from V and 7 bases from J, the gap between germline ends came to 7 bases. The CDR3, as DNA: TGTGCCAGCAACCGGGGGACCCAGTACTTC. Protein: CASNRGTQYF.

This rearrangement joins TRBV2 to TRBJ2-7; TRBD2 aligns across 9 bases. The CDR3 runs to 16 residues. V trimming: 7 bases; J trimming: 3 bases; junction bases outside the gene matches: 13. The germline V gene has CDR1 SNHLY and CDR2 FYNNEI. CDR3 coding DNA: TGTGCCAGCACCGGTGGGAGCGGGAGGTTAAACTACGAGCAGTACTTC. It specifies CASTGGSGRLNYEQYF.

This rearrangement joins TRBV27 to TRBJ2-3; 9 bases are shared with TRBD1. The trim removed 5 bases at V and 1 base at J, leaving 7 bases unmatched. Germline V gives CDR1 MNHEY, CDR2 SMNVEV (reference sequence). CDR3 length equals 16 residues. The DNA for the CDR3 is TGTGCCAGCAGTAAGGGGACAGGGTTGGGCACAGATACGCAGTATTTT. Its translation: CASSKGTGLGTDTQYF.

This clone was counted a single time. The V call is TRBV6-5, the J call TRBJ2-3, with 7 bases matching TRBD1. This CDR3 is built from 14 residues. Losses at the gene ends were 8 bases for V and 6 bases for J; bases not matched to a gene: 11. Germline CDR1 MNHEY, CDR2 SVGAGI. In nucleotides, the CDR3 is TGTGCCAGCGCGAAAGGGGGCAGTGGGGATACGCAGTATTTT. As protein: CASAKGGSGDTQYF.

The chain combines TRBV30 with TRBJ1-4; D gene uncertain. V was trimmed by 1 base and J by 5 bases, leaving 8 bases between them. The CDR3 contains 13 residues. Germline V gene sequence: CDR1 GTSNPN, CDR2 SVGIG (reference sequence). CDR3 DNA sequence: TGTGCCTGGAGTGGAAACAAAAATGAAAAACTGTTTTTT. Encoded protein: CAWSGNKNEKLFF.

This CDR3 is CASSAGATDTQYF. The CDR3 DNA reads TGTGCCAGCTCGGCGGGAGCGACAGATACGCAGTATTTT. This chain uses TRBV18 with TRBJ2-3, with 7 bases fitting TRBD2. CDR1 is KGHSH and CDR2 is LQKENI in the germline V gene. J gave up 3 bases and V 6 bases, and 3 bases lay outside the gene matches. CDR3 size: 13 residues.

The gene calls are TRBV19 and TRBJ1-1; 7 nucleotides align to TRBD1. The CDR3 extends over 15 amino acids. The J segment lost 9 bases and the V segment lost 7 bases, leaving 17 bases of the junction unmatched. Germline CDR1 and CDR2: LNHDA and SQIVND (reference sequence). The CDR3 protein is CASTSISTGMGKAFF. The CDR3 nucleotides read TGTGCCAGTACCTCAATCTCGACAGGGATGGGTAAAGCTTTCTTT.

The chain has TRBV27 and TRBJ2-7, with D possibly matching TRBD2 (7 bases). From germline, CDR1 is MNHEY and CDR2 SMNVEV (reference sequence). Trimming pared 5 bases from V and 5 bases from J, leaving 16 bases between. This CDR3 comprises 14 residues. The CDR3 DNA sequence: TGTGCCAGCAGTGAATTCCGGGGGGCGCACGAGCAGTACTTC. Its protein is CASSEFRGAHEQYF.

The chain combines TRBV25-1 with TRBJ2-3; 11 bases align to TRBD1. The CDR3 consists of 16 residues. Germline CDR1 MGHDK, CDR2 SYGVNS. Trimming cost V 3 bases and J 3 bases; bases outside gene matches: 5. This CDR3 is CASSDIRDRGTDTQYF. The DNA of the CDR3 is TGTGCCAGCAGTGACATCCGGGACAGGGGGACAGATACGCAGTATTTT.

The genes are TRBV4-2 and TRBJ2-7, with 8 bases that match TRBD2. The V segment lost 2 bases and the J segment 3 bases; nucleotides outside the gene matches: 6. This CDR3 spans 15 amino acids. Germline V gives CDR1 LGHNA, CDR2 YNFKEQ. The CDR3 DNA reads as TGTGCCAGCAGCCAATTCAGCGGGGGAAACTACGAGCAGTACTTC. The encoded protein is CASSQFSGGNYEQYF.

The V and J genes are TRBV9 and TRBJ1-6, with 10 bases lining up with TRBD1. Germline V gene data show CDR1 as SGDLS and CDR2 as YYNGEE. With 4 bases clipped from V and 7 bases from J, the junction kept 2 bases outside the gene matches. The CDR3 extends over 14 amino acids. The CDR3 here is CASSWGQGNSPLHF. CDR3 coding DNA: TGTGCCAGCAGCTGGGGACAGGGGAATTCACCCCTCCACTTT.

The chain joins TRBV19 to TRBJ1-1; no clear D. The germline CDR1 and CDR2 sequences are LNHDA and SQIVND (reference sequence). This CDR3 has 14 amino acids. V lost 1 base to trimming and J lost 1 base, with 7 bases between them. The CDR3 sequence is CASSIGQANTEAFF. In nucleotides, the CDR3 is TGTGCCAGTAGTATAGGGCAGGCGAACACTGAAGCTTTCTTT.

The V call is TRBV7-2, the J call TRBJ2-7; 9 bases match TRBD1. The CDR3 has 15 residues. V shed 5 bases and J 3 bases; nucleotides not matched to a gene: 8. Germline V lookup: CDR1 SGHTA, CDR2 FQGNSA. The CDR3 region is CASSVGQGRFYEQYF. CDR3 nucleotides: TGTGCCAGCAGCGTGGGACAGGGACGCTTCTACGAGCAGTACTTC.

V is TRBV19 and J is TRBJ2-1, with 8 positions matching TRBD2. The germline V gene encodes CDR1 LNHDA and CDR2 SQIVND (reference sequence). The V and J ends lost 1 base and 7 bases, in that order; junction bases with no gene match: 12. This CDR3 is 17 amino acids long. In DNA form, the CDR3 reads TGTGCCAGTAGTATAGCTCCTAATAGCGGGACGAGAAATGAGCAGTTCTTC. Protein: CASSIAPNSGTRNEQFF.

J is TRBJ1-5 and V is TRBV11-2; D unclear. Per germline, CDR1 SGHAT and CDR2 FQNNGV. V shed 1 base and J shed 9 bases, with 13 bases lying between them. This CDR3 is 14 amino acids long. The CDR3 DNA reads TGTGCCAGCAGCTTAGGAGGCGACGGTCGGCCCCAGCATTTT. Translating it yields CASSLGGDGRPQHF.

This clone came up once. The CDR3 nucleotides are TGTGCCAGCAGCGTCCGTGGCGGGCAGAACAATGAGCAGTTCTTC. As protein: CASSVRGGQNNEQFF. This chain links TRBV9 with TRBJ2-1; weak D call: TRBD2 (5 bases). The CDR3 runs 15 residues. Between the trimmed V and J ends, which lost 2 bases and 5 bases, there was a span of 14 bases. Per the germline V gene, CDR1 is SGDLS and CDR2 is YYNGEE.

The chain carries TRBV4-2 and TRBJ2-1; unclear D gene. CDR3 length: 17 residues. Trimming took 1 base from V and 3 from J, leaving 16 bases between them. The V gene's germline CDR1 is LGHNA and CDR2 YNFKEQ. The CDR3 DNA follows: TGTGCCAGCAGCCAAGTAACGTTCGCGGCCCTCTACAATGAGCAGTTCTTC. Translation: CASSQVTFAALYNEQFF.

This chain connects TRBV5-1 to TRBJ1-2; D remains unclear. Germline-derived CDR1 and CDR2 are SGHRS and YFSETQ. The CDR3 runs 15 residues. The V and J ends lost 4 bases and 2 bases respectively, with 15 bases between them. As DNA, the CDR3 is TGCGCCAGCAGCCCGGCCAGAGCGGAGAACTATGGCTACACCTTC. It codes for CASSPARAENYGYTF. The entire variable domain, with the rest obtained from reference TRBV5-1 and TRBJ1-2, is as follows: KAGVTQTPRYLIKTRGQQVTLSCSPISGHRSVSWYQQTPGQGLQFLFEYFSETQRNKGNFPGRFSGRQFSNSRSEMNVSTLELGDSALYLCASSPARAENYGYTFGSGTRLTVV.